This TCR beta chain is drawn from a study of T cells in women clearing cervical HPV infection (dated by TCRdb to the late 2010s). About the study as a whole: The cases were over 20 women with histologically confirmed HPV16-related CIN3 or worse, and 2 of these cases were invasive cancers. Cases and controls were matched on year of sample collection and on age within five years. As quality controls, five blinded duplicates were added to each group, bringing the total to about 60 samples made up of 50 or so participants and ten or so replicates. Among cases, blood sampling occurred a median of about 150 days after lesion detection, with an interquartile range of about 90 to 230 days. The parent cohort enrolled 10,049 women aged 18 or older in Guanacaste, Costa Rica, in about 1992 to 1995 and followed the women for less than eight years. Since HLA typing was available for only a few women, HLA type could not be ruled out as a confounder. Median age was approximately 30 years in cases versus roughly 37 in controls, and baseline characteristics did not differ significantly. The controls were about 26 women whose single incident HPV16 infection cleared within 12 months with no development of precancer or cancer. An exploratory proof-of-principle case-control study, nested within the Guanacaste HPV Natural History Study in Costa Rica, was conducted to compare TCR repertoires across cervical HPV16 outcomes. Case blood was taken at the visit when the lesion was first identified, whereas control blood was taken when infection was no longer detected. Study-wide findings and limitations: Whether associations preceded infection or resulted from infection could not be shown with the cross-sectional design, and effector/memory subsets and HPV-specific T cells were not isolated. Because T-cell numbers per sample were unknown, differences in richness could reflect varying T-cell content rather than repertoire biology. Random forest classifiers combining richness and V gene abundances distinguished cases from controls with an estimated AUC of 0.83. TCR repertoire richness was significantly higher in CIN3+ cases than in controls across sequencing depths, while evenness did not differ. Cases had lower TRBV6-7 relative abundance than controls (0.11% versus 0.16%; Bonferroni P = 0.0008).

Every participant had a single incident cervical HPV16 infection, and prevalent HPV16 infections were excluded. Cervical HPV DNA was detected with MY09/MY11 PCR, and genotyping was done by dot-blot hybridization. Roughly 16 mL of heparinized blood were centrifuged, and the buffy coat was split into aliquots, frozen at -30 degrees C, and then kept at -80 degrees C. QIAGEN kits were used to extract genomic DNA from the buffy coat specimens. Using the immunoSEQ assay, multiplex PCR amplified TCR beta CDR3 regions from an average of roughly 1,200 ng of genomic DNA per sample. Primer bias was corrected in the assay by using a complete synthetic TCR repertoire to establish an amplification baseline. The amplicons were sequenced using the Illumina platform. In the source study's methods: Sequences were error-corrected by clustering with frequency ratios and a modified nearest-neighbor algorithm, then analyzed in the immunoSEQ Analyzer with IMGT gene definitions. At each rarefaction depth, TCR richness and evenness were averaged across 20 rarefaction repeats, and any sample with fewer sequences than the depth was left out. V, D and J gene relative abundances were compared between groups with Wilcoxon rank sum tests, applying FDR correction. For the blinded duplicates, the intraclass correlation was 95.6% for TCR richness and averaged about 81% across 70 or so gene segments. The source is immuneACCESS, and TCRdb retained only in-frame sequences with V and J called. Part of the clones is not carried over; for the studies checked, unresolved V genes explain less than half of this, and the remainder is unexplained. The DNA gave D and trimming, while V, J and clone size come from that table. The sample table records 23,000 or so clones. The ten largest clones add up to less than 3.5% of the sample.

CDR1 and CDR2 (MNHEY, SVGEGT) derive from the germline V gene. The CDR3 contains 14 residues, cysteine and phenylalanine counted. The DNA covers only part of the CDR3, 33 bases in frame from base 1. At the junction V is shortened by 11 bases and J by 3 bases; bases outside the gene matches: 13. With regard to this clone: Its antigen is still unknown. The missing CDR3 end, 3 residues past where the read stops, is filled in from the germline J gene.

Input material: blood buffy coat. This receptor was obtained from a woman between 18 and 70 years old with a cervical HPV16 infection that either progressed to CIN3+ or cleared (not recorded which). The chain couples TRBV6-2 or TRBV6-3 to TRBJ2-7; TRBD2 lines up with 7 middle nucleotides. The CDR3 region reads CAPSSATSIYEQYF. The CDR3 DNA, read in part, is TGTGCCCCCAGCAGCGCGACTAGCATCTACGAG.